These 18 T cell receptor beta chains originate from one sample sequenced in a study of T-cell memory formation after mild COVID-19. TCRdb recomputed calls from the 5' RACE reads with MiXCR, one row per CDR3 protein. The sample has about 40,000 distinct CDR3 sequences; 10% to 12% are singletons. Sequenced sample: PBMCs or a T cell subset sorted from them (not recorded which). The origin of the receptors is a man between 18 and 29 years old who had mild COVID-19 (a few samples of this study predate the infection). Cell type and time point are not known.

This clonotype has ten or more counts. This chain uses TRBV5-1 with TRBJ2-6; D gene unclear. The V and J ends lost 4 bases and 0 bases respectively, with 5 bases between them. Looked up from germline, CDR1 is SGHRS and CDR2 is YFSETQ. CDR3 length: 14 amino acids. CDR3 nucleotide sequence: TGCGCCAGCAGCCCTAACTCTGGGGCCAACGTCCTGACTTTC. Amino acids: CASSPNSGANVLTF.

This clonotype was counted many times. This chain's CDR3 is CASSLRISGANVLTF. The DNA of the CDR3 is TGCGCCAGCAGCCTCCGAATCTCTGGGGCCAACGTCCTGACTTTC. The genes are TRBV5-1 and TRBJ2-6; D is unresolved. Trimming took 4 bases from V and 0 from J, leaving 8 bases between them. Per the germline V gene, CDR1 is SGHRS and CDR2 is YFSETQ. The CDR3 runs 15 residues.

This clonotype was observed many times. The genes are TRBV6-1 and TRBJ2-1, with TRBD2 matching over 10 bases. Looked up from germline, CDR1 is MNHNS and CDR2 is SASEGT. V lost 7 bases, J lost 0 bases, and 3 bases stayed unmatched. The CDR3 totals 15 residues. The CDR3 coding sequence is TGTGCCAGCAACCCTAGCGGGGGCTCCTACAATGAGCAGTTCTTC. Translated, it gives CASNPSGGSYNEQFF.

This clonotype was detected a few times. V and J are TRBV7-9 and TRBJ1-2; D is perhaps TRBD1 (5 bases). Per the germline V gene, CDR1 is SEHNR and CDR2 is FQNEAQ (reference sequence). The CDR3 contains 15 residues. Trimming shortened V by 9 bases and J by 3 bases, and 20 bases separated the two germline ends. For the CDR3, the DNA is TGTGCCAGGGCAGGAGCCGTTAGGGGTTACTATGGCTACACCTTC. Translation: CARAGAVRGYYGYTF.

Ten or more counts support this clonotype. CDR3 coding DNA: TGTGCCAGTAGTGTCCGGGACAAGCGGGGCAATGAGCAGTTCTTC. Its translation: CASSVRDKRGNEQFF. The rearrangement joins TRBV19 to TRBJ2-1, with D possibly matching TRBD2 (7 bases). Germline V CDR1 and CDR2: LNHDA, SQIVND (reference sequence). There are 15 residues in the CDR3. Trimming took off 5 bases at V and 6 bases at J, with 17 bases between the two ends.

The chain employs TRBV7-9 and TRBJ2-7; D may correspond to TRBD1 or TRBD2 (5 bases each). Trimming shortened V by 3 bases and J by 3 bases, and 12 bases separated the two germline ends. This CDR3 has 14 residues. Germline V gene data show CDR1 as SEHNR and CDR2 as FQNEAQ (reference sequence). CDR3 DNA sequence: TGTGCCAGCAGCTTTTGGGGGAGCAACTACGAGCAGTACTTC. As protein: CASSFWGSNYEQYF.

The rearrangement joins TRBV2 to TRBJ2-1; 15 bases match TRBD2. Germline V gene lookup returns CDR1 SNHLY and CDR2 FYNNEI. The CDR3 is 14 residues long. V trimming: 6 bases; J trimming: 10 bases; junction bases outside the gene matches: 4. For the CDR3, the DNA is TGTGCCAGCAGGGGGACTAGCGGGGGGAGAGAGCAGTTCTTC. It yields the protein CASRGTSGGREQFF. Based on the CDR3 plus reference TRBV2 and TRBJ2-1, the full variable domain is EPEVTQTPSHQVTQMGQEVILRCVPISNHLYFYWYRQILGQKVEFLVSFYNNEISEKSEIFDDQFSVERPDGSNFTLKIRSTKLEDSAMYFCASRGTSGGREQFFGPGTRLTVL.

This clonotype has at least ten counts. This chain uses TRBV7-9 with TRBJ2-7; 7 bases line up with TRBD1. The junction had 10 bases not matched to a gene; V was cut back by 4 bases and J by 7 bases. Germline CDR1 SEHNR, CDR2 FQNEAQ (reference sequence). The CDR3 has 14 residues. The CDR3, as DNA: TGTGCCAGCAGCTCCTTGACAGGGTCAGGGGAGCAGTACGTC. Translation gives CASSSLTGSGEQYV.

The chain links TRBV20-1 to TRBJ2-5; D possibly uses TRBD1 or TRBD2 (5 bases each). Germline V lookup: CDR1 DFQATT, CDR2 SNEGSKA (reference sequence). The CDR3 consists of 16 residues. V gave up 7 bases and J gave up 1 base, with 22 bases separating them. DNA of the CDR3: TGCAGTGTAACGGGGCCGTCAGGACGCCCCCAAGAGACCCAGTACTTC. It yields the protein CSVTGPSGRPQETQYF.

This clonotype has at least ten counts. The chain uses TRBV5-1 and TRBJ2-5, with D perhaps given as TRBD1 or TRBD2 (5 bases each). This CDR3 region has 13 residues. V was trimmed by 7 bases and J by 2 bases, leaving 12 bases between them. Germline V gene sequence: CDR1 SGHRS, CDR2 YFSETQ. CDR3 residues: CASAWGSQETQYF. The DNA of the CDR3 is TGCGCCAGCGCTTGGGGGAGTCAAGAGACCCAGTACTTC.

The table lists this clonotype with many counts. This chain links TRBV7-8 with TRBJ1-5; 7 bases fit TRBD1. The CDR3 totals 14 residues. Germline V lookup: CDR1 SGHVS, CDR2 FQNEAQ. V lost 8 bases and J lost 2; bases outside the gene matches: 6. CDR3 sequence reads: CASEIGQGNQPQHF. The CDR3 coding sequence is TGTGCCAGCGAAATTGGACAGGGCAATCAGCCCCAGCATTTT.

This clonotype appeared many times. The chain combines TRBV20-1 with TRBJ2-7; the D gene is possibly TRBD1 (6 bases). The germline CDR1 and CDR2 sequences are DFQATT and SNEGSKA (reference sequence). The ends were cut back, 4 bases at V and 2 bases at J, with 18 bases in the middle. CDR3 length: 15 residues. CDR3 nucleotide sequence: TGCAGTGCTACAAAGAGAGAGGGGGACGCCTACGAGCAGTACTTC. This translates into CSATKREGDAYEQYF.

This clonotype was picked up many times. The CDR3 DNA is TGCGCCAGCAGCCAAGACCCCGCAGGGGCGGAGTGGTATGGCTACACCTTC. Protein sequence: CASSQDPAGAEWYGYTF. The chain combines TRBV4-1 with TRBJ1-2, with TRBD1 as a possible D gene (6 bases). V gave up 0 bases and J gave up 5 bases, with 19 bases separating them. From germline, CDR1 is MGHRA and CDR2 YSYEKL. The CDR3 runs to 17 residues.

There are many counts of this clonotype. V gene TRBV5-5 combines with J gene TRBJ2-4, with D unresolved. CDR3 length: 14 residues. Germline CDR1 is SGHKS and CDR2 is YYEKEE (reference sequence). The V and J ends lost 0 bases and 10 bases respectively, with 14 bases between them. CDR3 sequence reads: CASSLDDNGRIQYF. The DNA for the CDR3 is TGTGCCAGCAGCTTGGATGACAATGGAAGGATTCAGTACTTC.

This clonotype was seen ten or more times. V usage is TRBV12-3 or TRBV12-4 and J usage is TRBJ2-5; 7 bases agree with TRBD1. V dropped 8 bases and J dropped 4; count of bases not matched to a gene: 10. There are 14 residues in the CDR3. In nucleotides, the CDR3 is TGTGCCAGCCGTACAGGGGTAGTAGCAGAGACCCAGTACTTC. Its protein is CASRTGVVAETQYF.

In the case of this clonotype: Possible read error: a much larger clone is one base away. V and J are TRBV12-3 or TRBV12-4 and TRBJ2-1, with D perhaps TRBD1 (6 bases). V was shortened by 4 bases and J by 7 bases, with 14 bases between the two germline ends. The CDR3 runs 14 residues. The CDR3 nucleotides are TGTGCCAGCAGTTCAATGGGGGCGAGTAATGAGCAGTTCTTC. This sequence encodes CASSSMGASNEQFF.

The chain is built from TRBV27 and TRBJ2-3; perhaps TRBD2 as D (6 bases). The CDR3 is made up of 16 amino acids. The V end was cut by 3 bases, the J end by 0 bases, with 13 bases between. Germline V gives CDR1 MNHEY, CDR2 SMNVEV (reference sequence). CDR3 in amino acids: CASSFGTQTSTDTQYF. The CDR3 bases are TGTGCCAGCAGTTTCGGGACTCAGACTAGCACAGATACGCAGTATTTT.

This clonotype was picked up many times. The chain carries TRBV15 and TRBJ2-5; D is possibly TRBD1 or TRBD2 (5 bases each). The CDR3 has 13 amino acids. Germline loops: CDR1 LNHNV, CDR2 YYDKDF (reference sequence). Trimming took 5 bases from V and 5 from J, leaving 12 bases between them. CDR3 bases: TGTGCCACCAGCCGGGGCGGTGCCGAGACCCAGTACTTC. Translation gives CATSRGGAETQYF.